A single sample is the source of the 19 T cell receptor beta chains below, sequenced in a study of Tregs in tolerant kidney transplant recipients. For these TCRs, the target antigens are not known. Sequencing used immunoSEQ multiplex PCR; TCRdb keeps in-frame clones, though not all of them. The repertoire holds about 31,000 clones, with 82% as singletons. Sequencing was performed on Tregs from blood cultured with allogeneic cells. The receptor set was obtained from a human donor in good health.

The rearrangement joins TRBV7-8 to TRBJ1-4, with TRBD1 matching 7 bases. Germline V lookup: CDR1 SGHVS, CDR2 FQNEAQ. The length of the CDR3 is 18 residues. Losses at the gene ends were 5 bases for V and 5 bases for J; bases not matched to a gene: 17. The CDR3 DNA follows: TGTGCCAGCAGCCCCGTCTGGGCTTTGGGACAGCCCAATGAAAAACTGTTTTTT. Translating gives CASSPVWALGQPNEKLFF.

CDR3 bases: TGCGCCAGCAGCTTGGGGGACCTTGGGAACTATGGCTACACCTTC. Protein: CASSLGDLGNYGYTF. The chain couples TRBV5-1 to TRBJ1-2; D is possibly TRBD1 (5 bases). The CDR3 is made up of 15 amino acids. V was clipped by 0 bases and J by 2 bases, with 11 bases between them. Germline loops: CDR1 SGHRS, CDR2 YFSETQ. Full variable domain (remainder filled in from reference TRBV5-1 and TRBJ1-2): KAGVTQTPRYLIKTRGQQVTLSCSPISGHRSVSWYQQTPGQGLQFLFEYFSETQRNKGNFPGRFSGRQFSNSRSEMNVSTLELGDSALYLCASSLGDLGNYGYTFGSGTRLTVV.

This clone was seen more than once but under ten times. This chain joins TRBV7-9 and TRBJ2-2, with D maybe TRBD2 (6 bases). Trimming pared 7 bases from V and 7 bases from J, leaving 16 bases between. This CDR3 has 14 residues. Germline values: CDR1 SEHNR, CDR2 FQNEAQ (reference sequence). CDR3: CASTLGGVGGELFF. The CDR3 DNA follows: TGTGCCAGCACCCTCGGGGGAGTCGGCGGGGAGCTGTTTTTT.

The chain couples TRBV2 to TRBJ2-5; 7 nucleotides match TRBD1. J gave up 4 bases and V 4 bases, and 6 bases lay outside the gene matches. Germline CDR1 and CDR2: SNHLY and FYNNEI. CDR3 length: 14 amino acids. The CDR3 region has the DNA TGTGCCAGCAGTGTGAATACAGGGGCAGAGACCCAGTACTTC. Its translation is CASSVNTGAETQYF.

The rearrangement uses TRBV6-1 and TRBJ2-4; TRBD2 might be the D (5 bases). The length of the CDR3 is 14 residues. Trimming left V 2 bases short and J 9 bases short, with 14 bases between. From germline, CDR1 is MNHNS and CDR2 SASEGT. DNA for the CDR3: TGTGCCAGCAGTGAAATAGGAGGCTCCGGCATTCAGTACTTC. Protein product: CASSEIGGSGIQYF.

This clone has just one count. The genes are TRBV5-4 and TRBJ2-7; 11 bases match TRBD1. The CDR3 contains 15 residues. Trimming took 4 bases from V and 2 from J; bases not matched to a gene: 5. Per germline, CDR1 SGHNT and CDR2 YYREEE (reference sequence). This chain's CDR3 is CASSVGTGGTYEQYF. DNA of the CDR3: TGTGCCAGCAGCGTAGGGACAGGGGGGACCTACGAGCAGTACTTC.

A single count supports this clone. A junction end diverges from the germline sequence, so it may reflect a read error. This rearrangement joins TRBV6-5 to TRBJ2-3, with a tentative D call TRBD2 (6 bases). CDR3 length: 15 residues. Germline CDR1 reads MNHEY; CDR2 reads SVGAGI. This CDR3 is CAGSYRGLGTDTQYF. In DNA form, the CDR3 reads TGTGCCGGCAGTTACCGGGGGTTGGGCACAGATACGCAGTATTTT.

This clone came up once. The chain carries TRBV7-9 and TRBJ2-1; D not resolved. The CDR3 has 13 residues. V lost 4 bases to trimming and J lost 15 bases, with 19 bases between them. The V gene's germline CDR1 is SEHNR and CDR2 FQNEAQ (reference sequence). This chain's CDR3 is CASSYGFGRPGFF. The CDR3 DNA sequence: TGTGCCAGCAGCTATGGATTTGGCCGCCCCGGGTTCTTC.

This clone is labeled medium-sized. V usage is TRBV11-3 and J usage is TRBJ2-3; D is unresolved. V was clipped by 1 base and J by 0 bases, with 8 bases between them. Germline V gene sequence: CDR1 SGHNT, CDR2 YENEEA. The CDR3 has 15 residues. CDR3 coding DNA: TGTGCCAGCAGCTTAGCCATCGTTAGCACAGATACGCAGTATTTT. This gives the protein CASSLAIVSTDTQYF.

This clone was recorded once. The V and J genes are TRBV30 and TRBJ1-2, with a weak D call TRBD1 (5 bases). CDR3 length: 11 amino acids. Germline V lookup: CDR1 GTSNPN, CDR2 SVGIG (reference sequence). Trimming removed 3 bases at V and 5 bases at J, with 7 bases between. CDR3 residues: CAWSREYGYTF. CDR3 sequence (DNA): TGTGCCTGGAGCAGGGAGTATGGCTACACCTTC.

This clone was seen a few times. The J gene is TRBJ1-6, the V gene TRBV27, with D maybe TRBD1 (6 bases). The CDR3 loop spans 15 amino acids. Germline V lookup: CDR1 MNHEY, CDR2 SMNVEV (reference sequence). Deletions cut 1 base from V and 5 bases from J, with 9 bases between. The CDR3 region has the DNA TGTGCCAGCAGTTTATGGTCAGGGGATAATTCACCCCTCCACTTT. Translated, it gives CASSLWSGDNSPLHF.

J is TRBJ2-5 and V is TRBV27; 9 bases are a match to TRBD1. The CDR3 is 13 residues long. Germline V gene data show CDR1 as MNHEY and CDR2 as SMNVEV (reference sequence). V dropped 6 bases and J dropped 4; count of bases not matched to a gene: 3. CDR3 amino acids: CASRRTGVETQYF. The CDR3 DNA follows: TGTGCCAGCAGACGGACAGGGGTAGAGACCCAGTACTTC.

V gene TRBV19 combines with J gene TRBJ2-3; no firm D call. Germline CDR1 LNHDA, CDR2 SQIVND (reference sequence). V lost 8 bases and J lost 2, with 11 bases in between. The CDR3 extends over 13 amino acids. Written as DNA, the CDR3 is TGTGCCAGTGCCGCGCGTTTCACAGATACGCAGTATTTT. Encoded protein: CASAARFTDTQYF.

The CDR3 protein is CASSVVTGHEQFF. The DNA for the CDR3 is TGTGCCAGCAGCGTAGTGACAGGCCATGAGCAGTTCTTC. The chain has TRBV9 and TRBJ2-1; maybe TRBD1 (6 bases). Trimming took off 0 bases at V and 8 bases at J, with 9 bases between the two ends. CDR3 length: 13 residues. Germline V lookup: CDR1 SGDLS, CDR2 YYNGEE.

The V gene is TRBV7-8, the J gene TRBJ2-5; the match to TRBD1 covers 10 bases. Gene TRBJ2-7 matches the end of the DNA better, so the J call may be wrong. The CDR3 is made up of 15 amino acids. Germline V gives CDR1 SGHVS, CDR2 FQNEAQ. CDR3 coding DNA: TGTGCCAGCAGCCCCCGGGACAGGGGTTCCTACGAGCAGTACTTC. It codes for CASSPRDRGSYEQYF.

This clone qualifies as medium-sized. This sequence joins TRBV7-3 and TRBJ2-1, with D perhaps TRBD2 (6 bases). Germline CDR1 reads SGHTA; CDR2 reads FQGTGA. Trimming removed 2 bases at V and 10 bases at J, with 15 bases between. CDR3 length equals 14 residues. CDR3 DNA sequence: TGTGCCAGCAGCTTAGGGCATAGCGCGGGGGAGCAGTTCTTC. Translated: CASSLGHSAGEQFF. The full variable domain, in which reference TRBV7-3 and TRBJ2-1 provide the parts outside the CDR3, is GAGVSQTPSNKVTEKGKYVELRCDPISGHTALYWYRQSLGQGPEFLIYFQGTGAADDSGLPNDRFFAVRPEGSVSTLKIQRTERGDSAVYLCASSLGHSAGEQFFGPGTRLTVL.

The chain couples TRBV19 to TRBJ1-2; D gene uncertain. Trimming took off 3 bases at V and 5 bases at J, with 10 bases between the two ends. The CDR3 spans 13 residues. Germline lookup yields CDR1 LNHDA and CDR2 SQIVND (reference sequence). This CDR3 is CASSMPGFYGYTF. DNA for the CDR3: TGTGCCAGTAGTATGCCAGGTTTTTATGGCTACACCTTC.

V is TRBV4-3 and J is TRBJ2-2; tentatively, D is TRBD1 (6 bases). Deletions cut 4 bases from V and 6 bases from J, with 9 bases between. The V gene's germline CDR1 is LGHNA and CDR2 YSLEER. There are 13 residues in the CDR3. As DNA, the CDR3 is TGCGCCAGCAGCCTCAGGGGCCCCGGGGAGCTGTTTTTT. It encodes CASSLRGPGELFF.

This chain links TRBV30 with TRBJ1-3; D call uncertain. CDR3 size: 20 residues. V lost 2 bases to trimming and J lost 0 bases, with 26 bases between them. From germline, CDR1 is GTSNPN and CDR2 SVGIG (reference sequence). The CDR3 DNA follows: TGTGCCTGGAGTCGGCGGTTCCCTACGTCCTACGTCGACTCTGGAAACACCATATATTTT. Its translation is CAWSRRFPTSYVDSGNTIYF.